One sample yielded the 11 T cell receptor beta chains listed below, sequenced in a study of molecular identifiers for immune sequencing clone quantification. One entry per CDR3 protein results from TCRdb running MiXCR on the PCR reads. The table records 300,000 to 400,000 distinct CDR3 sequences, about a quarter of them present only once. Input material: naive CD8+ T cells from blood, with Jurkat cell RNA spiked in. Indicated subset: FACS-sorted CD8+CD4-CCR7+CD45RA+ naive T cells. Every receptor here comes from a human donor in good health. Some libraries in this study had Jurkat cell RNA spiked in.

This clonotype was detected ten times or more. The chain joins TRBV19 to TRBJ2-7, with 7 bases matching TRBD1. Germline-derived CDR1 and CDR2 are LNHDA and SQIVND (reference sequence). With V trimmed by 1 base and J by 6 bases, 6 bases remained unmatched. The CDR3 contains 14 residues. CDR3 in DNA: TGTGCCAGTAGTATAGCCACGACAGGGATCGAGCAGTACTTC. Its translation is CASSIATTGIEQYF.

With respect to this clonotype: Since a much larger clone is just one base distant, this may be a read error. As DNA, the CDR3 is TGTGCCAGCAGCTTGGGGACAACGGAGCGGTTCTTC. It codes for CASSLGTTERFF. J is TRBJ2-1 and V is TRBV5-6; tentative D call: TRBD1 (5 bases). CDR3 length: 12 residues. Germline V gene sequence: CDR1 SGHDT, CDR2 YYEEEE.

This clonotype was counted only a few times. The chain couples TRBV2 to TRBJ2-3; D is uncertain. CDR1 is SNHLY and CDR2 is FYNNEI in the germline V gene. The CDR3 sequence is 14 residues long. V was trimmed by 4 bases and J by 2 bases, leaving 10 bases between them. The CDR3 here is CASSVGYPTDTQYF. In DNA, the CDR3 is TGTGCCAGCAGTGTGGGTTATCCCACAGATACGCAGTATTTT.

A word on this clonotype: A much larger clone is a single base away; this may be a read error. The rearrangement links TRBV28 to TRBJ1-1; D might be TRBD1 (6 bases). With 2 bases removed from V and 4 bases from J, the gap between germline ends came to 8 bases. Germline values: CDR1 MDHEN, CDR2 SYDVKM. This CDR3 comprises 13 residues. In DNA form, the CDR3 reads TGTGCCAGCAGTTTAAAGGGGGTCACTGAAGCTTTCTTT. Translating gives CASSLKGVTEAFF.

This clonotype was found many times. One end of the junction varies from germline; a read error may be responsible. The gene calls are TRBV12-3 or TRBV12-4 and TRBJ2-4; TRBD2 is a possible D gene (6 bases). CDR3 length equals 11 residues. The CDR3 DNA reads TGTGCCAGCGTGAACTCTGCCCGGCGGGGCTTC. It translates to CASVNSARRGF.

This clonotype was found a few times. The rearrangement uses TRBV6-1 and TRBJ1-2; D call uncertain. V lost 8 bases and J 4 bases, leaving 17 bases between the germline ends. The CDR3 runs 14 residues. Looked up from germline, CDR1 is MNHNS and CDR2 is SASEGT. The CDR3 coding sequence is TGTGCCAGCGGCAATTGGCCCCACCTCTATGGCTACACCTTC. Amino acids: CASGNWPHLYGYTF.

This clonotype was observed a few times. The chain links TRBV11-3 to TRBJ2-6, with a tentative D call TRBD1 (6 bases). Germline V gives CDR1 SGHNT, CDR2 YENEEA. V was clipped by 0 bases and J by 0 bases, with 24 bases between them. The CDR3 totals 22 residues. CDR3 loop: CASSLDLWTAEHFTSGANVLTF. CDR3 DNA sequence: TGTGCCAGCAGCTTAGATCTCTGGACAGCGGAACATTTCACCTCTGGGGCCAACGTCCTGACTTTC. The variable domain in full, with the rest retrieved from reference TRBV11-3 and TRBJ2-6, is EAGVVQSPRYKIIEKKQPVAFWCNPISGHNTLYWYLQNLGQGPELLIRYENEEAVDDSQLPKDRFSAERLKGVDSTLKIQPAELGDSAVYLCASSLDLWTAEHFTSGANVLTFGAGSRLTVL.

The rearrangement uses TRBV5-6 and TRBJ2-2; D is uncertain. Germline CDR1 SGHDT, CDR2 YYEEEE. The CDR3 sequence is 13 residues long. Between the trimmed V and J ends, which lost 3 bases and 6 bases, there was a span of 9 bases. CDR3 coding DNA: TGTGCCAGCAGCTCCGGATCCTCCGGGGAGCTGTTTTTT. Amino acid sequence: CASSSGSSGELFF.

This clonotype appeared a few times. The chain joins TRBV6-5 to TRBJ2-3; no firm D call. Germline CDR1 and CDR2: MNHEY and SVGAGI. This CDR3 is 13 amino acids long. Trimming left V 2 bases short and J 2 bases short, with 5 bases between. CDR3 DNA sequence: TGTGCCAGCAGTTACGGAGTCACAGATACGCAGTATTTT. It translates to CASSYGVTDTQYF.

This clonotype has more than one count but fewer than ten. This may stem from a read error, because a much larger clone lies one nucleotide away. This chain joins TRBV4-3 and TRBJ2-7; D gene uncertain. The CDR3 is made up of 13 amino acids. Per germline, CDR1 LGHNA and CDR2 YSLEER. This CDR3 reads CASSQDRPYGQYF. In DNA, the CDR3 is TGCGCCAGCAGCCAAGATCGGCCCTACGGGCAGTACTTC.

This clonotype has a handful of counts. The chain carries TRBV27 and TRBJ2-7, with 8 bases fitting TRBD1. The CDR3 contains 15 residues. Germline trimming cut 1 base from V and 5 bases from J; bases unmatched to any gene: 7. Germline V gives CDR1 MNHEY, CDR2 SMNVEV (reference sequence). The CDR3 coding sequence is TGTGCCAGCAGTTTATGGGATGGGACAGGACACGAGCAGTACTTC. Translated, it gives CASSLWDGTGHEQYF.